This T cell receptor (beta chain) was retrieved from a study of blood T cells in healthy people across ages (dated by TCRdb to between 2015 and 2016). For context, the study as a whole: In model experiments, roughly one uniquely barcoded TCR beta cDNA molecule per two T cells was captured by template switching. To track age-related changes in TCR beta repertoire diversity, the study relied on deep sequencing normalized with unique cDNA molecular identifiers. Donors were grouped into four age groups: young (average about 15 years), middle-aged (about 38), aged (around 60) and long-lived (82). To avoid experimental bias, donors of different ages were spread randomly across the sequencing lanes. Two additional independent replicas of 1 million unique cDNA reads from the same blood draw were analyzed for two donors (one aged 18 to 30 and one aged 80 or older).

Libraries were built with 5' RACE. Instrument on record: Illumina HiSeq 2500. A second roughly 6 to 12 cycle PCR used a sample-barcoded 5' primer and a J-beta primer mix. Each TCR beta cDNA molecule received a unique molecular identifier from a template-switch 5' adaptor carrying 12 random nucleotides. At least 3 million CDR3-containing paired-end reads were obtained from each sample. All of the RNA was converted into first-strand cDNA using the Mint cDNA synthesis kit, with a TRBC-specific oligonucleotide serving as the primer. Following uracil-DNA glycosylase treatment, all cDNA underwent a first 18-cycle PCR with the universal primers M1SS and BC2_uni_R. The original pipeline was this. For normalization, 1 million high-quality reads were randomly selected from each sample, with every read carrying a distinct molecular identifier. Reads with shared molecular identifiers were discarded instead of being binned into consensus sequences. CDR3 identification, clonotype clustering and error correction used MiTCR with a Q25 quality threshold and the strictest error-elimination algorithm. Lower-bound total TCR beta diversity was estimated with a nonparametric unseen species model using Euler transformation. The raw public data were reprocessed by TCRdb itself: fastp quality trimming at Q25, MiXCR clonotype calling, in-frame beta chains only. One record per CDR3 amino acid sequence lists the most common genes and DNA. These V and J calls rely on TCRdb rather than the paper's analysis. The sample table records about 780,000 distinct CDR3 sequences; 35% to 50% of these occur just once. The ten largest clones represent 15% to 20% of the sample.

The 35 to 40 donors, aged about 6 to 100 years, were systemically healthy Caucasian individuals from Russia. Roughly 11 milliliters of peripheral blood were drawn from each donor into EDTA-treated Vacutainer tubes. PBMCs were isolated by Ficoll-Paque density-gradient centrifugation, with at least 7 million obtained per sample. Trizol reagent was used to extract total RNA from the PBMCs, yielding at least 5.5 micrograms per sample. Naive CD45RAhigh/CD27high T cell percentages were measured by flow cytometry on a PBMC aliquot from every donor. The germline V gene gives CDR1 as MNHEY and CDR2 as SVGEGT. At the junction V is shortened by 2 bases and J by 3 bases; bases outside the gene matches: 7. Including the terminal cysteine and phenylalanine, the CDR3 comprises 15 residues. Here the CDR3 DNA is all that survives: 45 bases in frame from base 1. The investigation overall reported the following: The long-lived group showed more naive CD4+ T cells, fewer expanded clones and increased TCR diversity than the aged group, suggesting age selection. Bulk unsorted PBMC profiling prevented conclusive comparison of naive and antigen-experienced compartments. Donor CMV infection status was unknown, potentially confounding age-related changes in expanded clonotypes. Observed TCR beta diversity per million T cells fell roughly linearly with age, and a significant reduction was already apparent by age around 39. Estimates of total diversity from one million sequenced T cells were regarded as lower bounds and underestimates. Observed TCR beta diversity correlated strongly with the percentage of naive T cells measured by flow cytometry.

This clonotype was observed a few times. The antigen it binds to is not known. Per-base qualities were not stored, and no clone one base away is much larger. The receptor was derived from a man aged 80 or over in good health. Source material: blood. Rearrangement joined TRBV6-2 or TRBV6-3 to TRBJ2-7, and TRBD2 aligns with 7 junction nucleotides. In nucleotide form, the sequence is TGTGCCAGCAGTTACGGAGGGTCGGGAGGCTACGAGCAGTACTTC. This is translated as CASSYGGSGGYEQYF.